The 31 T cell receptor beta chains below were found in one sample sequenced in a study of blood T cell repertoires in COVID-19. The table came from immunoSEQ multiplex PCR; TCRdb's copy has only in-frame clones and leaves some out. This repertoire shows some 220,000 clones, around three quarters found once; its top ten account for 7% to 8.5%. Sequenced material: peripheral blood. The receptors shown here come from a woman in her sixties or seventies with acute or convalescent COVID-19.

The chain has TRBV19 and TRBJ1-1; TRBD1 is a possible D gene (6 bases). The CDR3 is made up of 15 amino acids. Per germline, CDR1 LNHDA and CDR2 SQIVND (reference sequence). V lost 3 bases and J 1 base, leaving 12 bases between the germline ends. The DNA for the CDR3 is TGTGCCAGTAGTATCTCAGGGGCCGCGAACACTGAAGCTTTCTTT. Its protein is CASSISGAANTEAFF.

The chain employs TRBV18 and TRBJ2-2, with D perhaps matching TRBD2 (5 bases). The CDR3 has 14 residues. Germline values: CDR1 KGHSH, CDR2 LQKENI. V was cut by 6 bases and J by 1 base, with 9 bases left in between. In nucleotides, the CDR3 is TGTGCCAGCTCCCCCGGACTGAACACCGGGGAGCTGTTTTTT. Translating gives CASSPGLNTGELFF.

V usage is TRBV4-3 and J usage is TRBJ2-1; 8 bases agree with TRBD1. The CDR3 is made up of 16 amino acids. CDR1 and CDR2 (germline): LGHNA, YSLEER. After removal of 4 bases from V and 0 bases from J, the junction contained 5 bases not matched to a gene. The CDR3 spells CASSPQGQGSYNEQFF. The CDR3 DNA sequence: TGCGCCAGCAGCCCCCAAGGACAGGGCTCCTACAATGAGCAGTTCTTC.

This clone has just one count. As DNA, the CDR3 is TGTGCCACCAGCTCCAGAGGTACAGGGGGAGGCGAGCAGTACTTC. It yields the protein CATSSRGTGGGEQYF. This chain connects TRBV15 to TRBJ2-7, with TRBD1 matching 8 bases. Germline V gene sequence: CDR1 LNHNV, CDR2 YYDKDF (reference sequence). The CDR3 runs to 15 residues. Trimming took 5 bases from V and 6 from J; bases not matched to a gene: 12.

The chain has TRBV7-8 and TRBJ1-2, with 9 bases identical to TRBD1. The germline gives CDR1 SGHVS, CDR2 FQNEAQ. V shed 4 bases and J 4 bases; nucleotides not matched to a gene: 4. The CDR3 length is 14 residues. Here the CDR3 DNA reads TGTGCCAGCAGCTCTGGACAGGGGTTCTATGGCTACACCTTC. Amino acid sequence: CASSSGQGFYGYTF.

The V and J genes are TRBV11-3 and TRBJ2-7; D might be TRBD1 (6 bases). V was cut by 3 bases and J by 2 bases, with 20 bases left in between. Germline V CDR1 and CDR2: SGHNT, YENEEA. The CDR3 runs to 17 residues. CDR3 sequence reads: CASSLKGLGQPPYEQYV. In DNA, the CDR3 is TGTGCCAGCAGCTTGAAAGGACTTGGACAGCCTCCCTACGAGCAGTACGTC.

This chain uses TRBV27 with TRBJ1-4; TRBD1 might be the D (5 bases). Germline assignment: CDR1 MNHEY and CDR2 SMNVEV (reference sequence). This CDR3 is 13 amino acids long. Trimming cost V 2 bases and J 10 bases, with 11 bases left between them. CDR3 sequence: CASSLVVGGKLFF. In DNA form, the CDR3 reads TGTGCCAGCAGTTTAGTTGTGGGGGGAAAACTGTTTTTT.

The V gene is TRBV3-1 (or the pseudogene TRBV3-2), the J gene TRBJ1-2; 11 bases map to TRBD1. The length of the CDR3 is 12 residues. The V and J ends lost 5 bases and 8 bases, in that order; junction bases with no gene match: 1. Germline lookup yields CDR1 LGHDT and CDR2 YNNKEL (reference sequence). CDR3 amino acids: CASSGTGGGYTF. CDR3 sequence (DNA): TGTGCCAGCAGCGGGACAGGGGGAGGCTACACCTTC.

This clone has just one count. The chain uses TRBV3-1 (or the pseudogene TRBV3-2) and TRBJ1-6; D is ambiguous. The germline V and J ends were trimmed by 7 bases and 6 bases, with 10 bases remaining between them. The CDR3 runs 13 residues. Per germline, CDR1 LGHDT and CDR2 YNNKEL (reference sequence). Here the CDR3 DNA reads TGTGCCAGCACCAGATACGCTAATTCACCCCTCCACTTT. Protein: CASTRYANSPLHF.

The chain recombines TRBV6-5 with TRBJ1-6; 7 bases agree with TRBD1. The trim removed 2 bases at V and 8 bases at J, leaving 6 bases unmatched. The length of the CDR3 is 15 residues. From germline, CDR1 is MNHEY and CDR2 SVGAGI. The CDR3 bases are TGTGCCAGCAGTTACGAAAGACAGGGAGATTCACCCCTCCACTTT. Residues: CASSYERQGDSPLHF.

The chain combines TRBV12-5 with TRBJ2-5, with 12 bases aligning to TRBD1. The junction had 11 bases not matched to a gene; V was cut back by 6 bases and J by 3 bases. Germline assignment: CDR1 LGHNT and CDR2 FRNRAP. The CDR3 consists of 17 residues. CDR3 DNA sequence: TGTGCTAGTGGACGGGGACAGGGGGCGAGGGGGGAAGAGACCCAGTACTTC. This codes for CASGRGQGARGEETQYF.

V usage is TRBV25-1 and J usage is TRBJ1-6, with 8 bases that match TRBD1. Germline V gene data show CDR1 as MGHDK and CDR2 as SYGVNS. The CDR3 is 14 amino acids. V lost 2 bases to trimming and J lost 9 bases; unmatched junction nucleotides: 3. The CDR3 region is CASSEQGASSPLHF. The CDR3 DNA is TGTGCCAGCAGTGAACAGGGGGCCAGTTCACCCCTCCACTTT.

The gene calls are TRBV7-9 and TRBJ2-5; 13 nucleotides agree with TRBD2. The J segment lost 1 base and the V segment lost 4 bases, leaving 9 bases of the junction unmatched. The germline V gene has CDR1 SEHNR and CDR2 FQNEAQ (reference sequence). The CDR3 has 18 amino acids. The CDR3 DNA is TGTGCCAGCAGCTCTGGACTAGCGGGGGCCGGGGGCCAAGAGACCCAGTACTTC. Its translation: CASSSGLAGAGGQETQYF.

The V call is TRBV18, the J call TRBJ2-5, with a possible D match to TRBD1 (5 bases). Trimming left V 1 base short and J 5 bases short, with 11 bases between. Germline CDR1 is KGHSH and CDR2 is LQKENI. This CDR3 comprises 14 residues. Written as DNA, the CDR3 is TGTGCCAGCTCACCACAGGAACAGGTGGAGACCCAGTACTTC. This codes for CASSPQEQVETQYF.

CDR3 sequence: CASSPGLALSSYEQYV. The CDR3 nucleotides are TGCGCCAGCAGCCCCGGACTAGCGTTAAGCTCCTACGAGCAGTACGTC. The gene calls are TRBV5-1 and TRBJ2-7, with 9 bases that match TRBD2. Germline V gene data show CDR1 as SGHRS and CDR2 as YFSETQ. Trimming took 4 bases from V and 0 from J; bases not matched to a gene: 8. The length of the CDR3 is 16 residues.

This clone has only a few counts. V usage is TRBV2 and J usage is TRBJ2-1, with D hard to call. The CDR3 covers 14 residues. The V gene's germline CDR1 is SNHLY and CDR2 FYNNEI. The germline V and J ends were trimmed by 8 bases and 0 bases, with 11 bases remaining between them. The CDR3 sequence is CASGQQSSYNEQFF. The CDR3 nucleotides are TGTGCCAGCGGGCAACAGAGCTCCTACAATGAGCAGTTCTTC.

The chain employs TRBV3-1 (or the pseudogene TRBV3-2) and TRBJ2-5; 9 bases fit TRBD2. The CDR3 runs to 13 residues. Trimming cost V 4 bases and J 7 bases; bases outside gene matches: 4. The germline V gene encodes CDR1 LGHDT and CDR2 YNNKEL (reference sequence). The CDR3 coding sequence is TGTGCCAGCAGCCTCCAGCGGGGGGCGACCCAGTACTTC. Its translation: CASSLQRGATQYF.

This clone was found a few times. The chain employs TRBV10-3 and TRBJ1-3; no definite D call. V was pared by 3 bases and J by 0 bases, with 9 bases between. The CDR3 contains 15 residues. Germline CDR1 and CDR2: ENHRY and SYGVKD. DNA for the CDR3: TGTGCCATCAGTGAAGCCAGGCCCTCTGGAAACACCATATATTTT. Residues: CAISEARPSGNTIYF.

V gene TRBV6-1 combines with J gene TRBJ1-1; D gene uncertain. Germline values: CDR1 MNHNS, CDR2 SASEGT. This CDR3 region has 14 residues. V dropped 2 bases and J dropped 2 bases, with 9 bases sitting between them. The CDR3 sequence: CASSEQHTNTEAFF. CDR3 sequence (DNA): TGTGCCAGCAGTGAACAACACACCAACACTGAAGCTTTCTTT.

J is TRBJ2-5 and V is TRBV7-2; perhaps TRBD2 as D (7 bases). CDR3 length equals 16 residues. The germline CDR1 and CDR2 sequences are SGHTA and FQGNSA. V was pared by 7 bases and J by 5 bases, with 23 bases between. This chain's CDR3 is CASTSGGGRIPETQYF. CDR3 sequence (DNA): TGTGCCAGCACCTCTGGGGGGGGGCGCATCCCTGAGACCCAGTACTTC.

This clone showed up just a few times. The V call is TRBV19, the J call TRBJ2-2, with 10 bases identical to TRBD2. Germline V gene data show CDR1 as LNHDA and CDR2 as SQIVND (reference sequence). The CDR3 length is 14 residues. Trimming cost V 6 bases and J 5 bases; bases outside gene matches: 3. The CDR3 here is CASSRGLATGELFF. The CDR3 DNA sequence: TGTGCCAGTAGCAGGGGACTAGCGACCGGGGAGCTGTTTTTT.

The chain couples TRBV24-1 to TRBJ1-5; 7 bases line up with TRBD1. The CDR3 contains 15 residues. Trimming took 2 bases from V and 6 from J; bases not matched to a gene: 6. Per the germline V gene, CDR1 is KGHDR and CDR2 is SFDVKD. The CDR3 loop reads CATSDSRQGSQPQHF. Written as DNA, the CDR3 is TGTGCCACCAGTGATTCCCGACAGGGAAGTCAGCCCCAGCATTTT.

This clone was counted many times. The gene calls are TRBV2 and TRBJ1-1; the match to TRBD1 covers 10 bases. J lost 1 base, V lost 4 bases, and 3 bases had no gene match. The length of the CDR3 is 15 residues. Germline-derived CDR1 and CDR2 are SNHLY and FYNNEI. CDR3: CASSGWTGGNTEAFF. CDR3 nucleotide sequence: TGTGCCAGCAGTGGGTGGACAGGGGGGAACACTGAAGCTTTCTTT. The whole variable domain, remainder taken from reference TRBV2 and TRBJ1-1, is EPEVTQTPSHQVTQMGQEVILRCVPISNHLYFYWYRQILGQKVEFLVSFYNNEISEKSEIFDDQFSVERPDGSNFTLKIRSTKLEDSAMYFCASSGWTGGNTEAFFGQGTRLTVV.

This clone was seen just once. CDR3 residues: CASSEGQGARYGYTF. CDR3 sequence (DNA): TGTGCCAGCAGTGAAGGCCAGGGGGCTCGGTATGGCTACACCTTC. This chain links TRBV2 with TRBJ1-2; 8 nucleotides match TRBD1. V lost 1 base to trimming and J lost 5 bases; unmatched junction nucleotides: 6. Germline-derived CDR1 and CDR2 are SNHLY and FYNNEI. This CDR3 comprises 15 residues. The whole variable domain, filled in from reference TRBV2 and TRBJ1-2, reads EPEVTQTPSHQVTQMGQEVILRCVPISNHLYFYWYRQILGQKVEFLVSFYNNEISEKSEIFDDQFSVERPDGSNFTLKIRSTKLEDSAMYFCASSEGQGARYGYTFGSGTRLTVV.

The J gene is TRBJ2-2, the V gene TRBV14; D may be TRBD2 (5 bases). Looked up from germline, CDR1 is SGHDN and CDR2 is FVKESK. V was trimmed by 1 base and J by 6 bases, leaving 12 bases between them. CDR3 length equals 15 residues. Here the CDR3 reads CASSQGEGRAGELFF. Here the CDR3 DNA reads TGTGCCAGCAGCCAAGGGGAAGGGAGAGCCGGGGAGCTGTTTTTT.

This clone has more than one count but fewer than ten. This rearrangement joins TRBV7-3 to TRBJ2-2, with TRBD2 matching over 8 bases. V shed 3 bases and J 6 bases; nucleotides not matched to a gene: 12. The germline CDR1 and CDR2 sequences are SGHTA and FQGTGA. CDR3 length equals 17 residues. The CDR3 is CASSFDTTSARAGELFF. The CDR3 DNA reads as TGTGCCAGCAGCTTCGACACGACTAGCGCAAGGGCCGGGGAGCTGTTTTTT.

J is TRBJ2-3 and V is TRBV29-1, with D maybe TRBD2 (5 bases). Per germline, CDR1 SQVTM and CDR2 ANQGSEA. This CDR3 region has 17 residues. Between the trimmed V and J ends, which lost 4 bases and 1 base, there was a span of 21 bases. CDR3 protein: CSVGSIEGMSGTDTQYF. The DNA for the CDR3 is TGCAGCGTTGGGTCTATTGAGGGCATGTCGGGCACAGATACGCAGTATTTT.

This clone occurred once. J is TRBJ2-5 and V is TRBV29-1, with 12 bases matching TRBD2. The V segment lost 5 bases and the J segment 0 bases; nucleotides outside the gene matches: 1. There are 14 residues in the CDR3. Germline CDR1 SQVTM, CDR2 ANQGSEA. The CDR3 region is CSVRTSGNQETQYF. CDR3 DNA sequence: TGCAGCGTTAGGACTAGCGGGAACCAAGAGACCCAGTACTTC.

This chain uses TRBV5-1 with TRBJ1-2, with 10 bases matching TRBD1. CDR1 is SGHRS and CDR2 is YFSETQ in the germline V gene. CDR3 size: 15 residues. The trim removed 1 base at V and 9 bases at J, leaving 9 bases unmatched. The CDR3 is CASSLFGTGEDRYTF. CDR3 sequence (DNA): TGCGCCAGCAGCTTGTTCGGGACAGGGGAGGATCGCTACACCTTC.

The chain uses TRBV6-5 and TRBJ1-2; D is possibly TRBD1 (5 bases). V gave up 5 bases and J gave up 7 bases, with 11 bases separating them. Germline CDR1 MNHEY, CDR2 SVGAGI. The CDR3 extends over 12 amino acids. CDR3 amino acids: CASSTTVSGYTF. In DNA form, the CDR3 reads TGTGCCAGCAGTACGACAGTTTCTGGCTACACCTTC.

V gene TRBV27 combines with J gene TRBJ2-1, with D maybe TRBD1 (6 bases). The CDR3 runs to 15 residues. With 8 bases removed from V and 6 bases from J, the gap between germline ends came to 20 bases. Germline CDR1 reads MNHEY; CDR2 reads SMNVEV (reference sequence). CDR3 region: CASGNFGTRGNEQFF. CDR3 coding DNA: TGTGCCAGCGGAAACTTCGGGACACGGGGCAATGAGCAGTTCTTC.